This is a list of T cell receptor beta chains from one sample in a study of cytomegalovirus exposure and HLA in healthy donors. Repertoires were generated with immunoSEQ multiplex PCR, while TCRdb's copy carries only in-frame clones and drops some. Of about 140,000 clones listed, less than 10% are singletons. Input material: PBMCs. The receptor set was obtained from a male donor in good health and CMV-seronegative. CDR3s include the opening cysteine and the closing phenylalanine or tryptophan. A D gene is named only where the DNA matches it firmly. The size field is filled for only some rows; it gives once, few, many or a size class.

j_call: TRBJ1-1
clone_size: few
v_call: TRBV5-1
d_call: .
cdr3_nt: TGCGCCAGCAGCCTCTCCCCAGGGGTGGCTGAAGCTTTCTTT
cdr3_aa: CASSLSPGVAEAFF

j_call: TRBJ1-2
clone_size: few
v_call: TRBV29-1
d_call: .
cdr3_nt: TGCAGCGTGATGGGGAGAGCTAACTATGGCTACACCTTC
cdr3_aa: CSVMGRANYGYTF

j_call: TRBJ1-2
clone_size: few
v_call: TRBV28
d_call: TRBD1
cdr3_nt: TGTGCCAGCAGTTCGGCTACAGGGGACTTCGGGGGCTACACCTTC
cdr3_aa: CASSSATGDFGGYTF

j_call: TRBJ2-1
clone_size: .
v_call: TRBV29-1
d_call: TRBD1
cdr3_nt: TGCAGCGTGGGACAGATTAGCTCCTACAATGAGCAGTTCTTC
cdr3_aa: CSVGQISSYNEQFF

j_call: TRBJ1-1
clone_size: .
v_call: TRBV9
d_call: .
cdr3_nt: TGTGCCAGCAGCGCCAGTCAAAACACTGAAGCTTTCTTT
cdr3_aa: CASSASQNTEAFF

j_call: TRBJ2-1
clone_size: .
v_call: TRBV7-9
d_call: TRBD2
cdr3_nt: TGTGCCAGCAGCGGGACTAGCGGAATGAGGATGAATGAGCAGTTCTTC
cdr3_aa: CASSGTSGMRMNEQFF

j_call: TRBJ2-7
clone_size: .
v_call: TRBV18
d_call: TRBD1
cdr3_nt: TGTGCCAGCTCACCCCGGGACAGGGTAATCTACGAGCAGTACTTC
cdr3_aa: CASSPRDRVIYEQYF

j_call: TRBJ1-5
clone_size: .
v_call: TRBV28
d_call: TRBD1
cdr3_nt: TGTGCCAGCAGGCAGGGGGAAAGCAATCAGCCCCAGCATTTT
cdr3_aa: CASRQGESNQPQHF

j_call: TRBJ2-3
clone_size: few
v_call: TRBV9
d_call: .
cdr3_nt: TGTGCCAGCAGCGTAGCCCCGGGGATAGATACGCAGTATTTT
cdr3_aa: CASSVAPGIDTQYF

j_call: TRBJ2-7
clone_size: few
v_call: TRBV27
d_call: .
cdr3_nt: TGTGCCAGCAGTTTAGGGGGCCCTTCCTACGAGCAGTACTTC
cdr3_aa: CASSLGGPSYEQYF

j_call: TRBJ1-5
clone_size: .
v_call: TRBV7-9
d_call: .
cdr3_nt: TGTGCCAGCAGCCCAGGGTCTATTAGCAATCAGCCCCAGCATTTT
cdr3_aa: CASSPGSISNQPQHF

j_call: TRBJ2-7
clone_size: .
v_call: TRBV6-1
d_call: .
cdr3_nt: TGTGCCAGCAGTGGGACATCGGCCGTCTACGAGCAGTACTTC
cdr3_aa: CASSGTSAVYEQYF

j_call: TRBJ2-7
clone_size: few
v_call: TRBV15
d_call: TRBD2
cdr3_nt: TGTGCCACCAGCAGAGCGGTGGCCTCTAGCGGAAGCTCCTACGAGCAGTACTTC
cdr3_aa: CATSRAVASSGSSYEQYF

j_call: TRBJ2-5
clone_size: .
v_call: TRBV28
d_call: TRBD2
cdr3_nt: TGTGCCAGCAGCCGGACTAGCCCTTCAGAGACCCAGTACTTC
cdr3_aa: CASSRTSPSETQYF

j_call: TRBJ2-5
clone_size: .
v_call: TRBV2
d_call: .
cdr3_nt: TGTGCCAGCTCAAGTTTTTCGGGGGACTCCCAAGAGACCCAGTACTTC
cdr3_aa: CASSSFSGDSQETQYF

j_call: TRBJ2-7
clone_size: .
v_call: TRBV15
d_call: TRBD1
cdr3_nt: TGTGCCACCAGTCCGAACCGGGACAGGGGGCACGAGCAGTACTTC
cdr3_aa: CATSPNRDRGHEQYF

j_call: TRBJ2-7
clone_size: .
v_call: TRBV7-2
d_call: TRBD2
cdr3_nt: TGTGCCAGCAGCTTACAATCCATTCAGCGGGGCGAGCAGTACTTC
cdr3_aa: CASSLQSIQRGEQYF

j_call: TRBJ2-7
clone_size: .
v_call: TRBV28
d_call: TRBD2
cdr3_nt: TGTGCCAGCAGTTTTCCTAGCGGGAGGCCTGGGTCCTACGAGCAGTACTTC
cdr3_aa: CASSFPSGRPGSYEQYF

j_call: TRBJ2-7
clone_size: .
v_call: TRBV11-2
d_call: .
cdr3_nt: TGTGCCAGCCACCTCGGTGGCGAGCAGTACTTC
cdr3_aa: CASHLGGEQYF

j_call: TRBJ2-4
clone_size: .
v_call: TRBV28
d_call: .
cdr3_nt: TGTGCCAGCAGTCCTCATGACTTCAAAAACATTCAGTACTTC
cdr3_aa: CASSPHDFKNIQYF

j_call: TRBJ1-1
clone_size: .
v_call: TRBV5-1
d_call: .
cdr3_nt: TGCGCCAGCAGCTTGGCCGGGGGGCGGGCCACTGAAGCTTTCTTT
cdr3_aa: CASSLAGGRATEAFF

j_call: TRBJ1-5
clone_size: .
v_call: TRBV18
d_call: TRBD1
cdr3_nt: TGTGCCAGCTCACCAGGGACAGGGGTGCACAATCAGCCCCAGCATTTT
cdr3_aa: CASSPGTGVHNQPQHF

j_call: TRBJ2-2
clone_size: few
v_call: TRBV6-6
d_call: .
cdr3_nt: TGTGCCAGCAGTTACCGGTCACGTAACACCGGGGAGCTGTTTTTT
cdr3_aa: CASSYRSRNTGELFF

j_call: TRBJ1-1
clone_size: few
v_call: TRBV18
d_call: .
cdr3_nt: TGTGCCAGCTCACCCGGGGGGCACACTGAAGCTTTCTTT
cdr3_aa: CASSPGGHTEAFF

j_call: TRBJ1-4
clone_size: .
v_call: TRBV6-6
d_call: .
cdr3_nt: TGTGCCAGCAGCCCGGATGAAAAACTGTTTTTT
cdr3_aa: CASSPDEKLFF

j_call: TRBJ1-5
clone_size: few
v_call: TRBV28
d_call: TRBD1
cdr3_nt: TGTGCCAGCAGTTTAGAGGCGGCAGGGGGACAGCCCCAGCATTTT
cdr3_aa: CASSLEAAGGQPQHF

j_call: TRBJ2-7
clone_size: .
v_call: TRBV5-1
d_call: .
cdr3_nt: TGCGCCAGCAGCTTGCGGTCAGGTCCCCACGAGCAGTACTTC
cdr3_aa: CASSLRSGPHEQYF

j_call: TRBJ1-2
clone_size: .
v_call: TRBV7-2
d_call: TRBD1
cdr3_nt: TGTGCCAGCAGCTCACCGGGACAGGGGGCAGGAGGCTACACCTTC
cdr3_aa: CASSSPGQGAGGYTF

j_call: TRBJ2-7
clone_size: few
v_call: TRBV9
d_call: TRBD2
cdr3_nt: TGTGCCAGCAGCGTGGGAACTAGCGGGAGGATGAGTGTGGGATACGAGCAGTACTTC
cdr3_aa: CASSVGTSGRMSVGYEQYF

j_call: TRBJ2-1
clone_size: .
v_call: TRBV28
d_call: .
cdr3_nt: TGTGCCAGCAGCGATACGGTCTACGAGCAGTTCTTC
cdr3_aa: CASSDTVYEQFF

j_call: TRBJ2-3
clone_size: .
v_call: TRBV28
d_call: .
cdr3_nt: TGTGCCAGCAGTTTATTGCGGAATACGCAGTATTTT
cdr3_aa: CASSLLRNTQYF

j_call: TRBJ1-1
clone_size: .
v_call: TRBV18
d_call: TRBD1
cdr3_nt: TGTGCCAGCTCACCGGGTGGGACAGGGGTCGCCGTGAACACTGAAGCTTTCTTT
cdr3_aa: CASSPGGTGVAVNTEAFF

j_call: TRBJ1-5
clone_size: few
v_call: TRBV18
d_call: TRBD1
cdr3_nt: TGTGCCAGCTCACCACCGGGACAGGGGAGGAATCAGCCCCAGCATTTT
cdr3_aa: CASSPPGQGRNQPQHF

j_call: TRBJ1-6
clone_size: .
v_call: TRBV6-1
d_call: .
cdr3_nt: TGTGCCAGCAGTGTAGACAGATTGCTTAATTCACCCCTCCACTTT
cdr3_aa: CASSVDRLLNSPLHF

j_call: TRBJ1-4
clone_size: few
v_call: TRBV28
d_call: TRBD1
cdr3_nt: TGTGCCAGCAGTTCTACCGGGACAGCCTATGAAAAACTGTTTTTT
cdr3_aa: CASSSTGTAYEKLFF

j_call: TRBJ1-1
clone_size: .
v_call: TRBV6-6
d_call: .
cdr3_nt: TGTGCCAGCAGTTTACTCGGGGGGCGTCGAACTGAAGCTTTCTTT
cdr3_aa: CASSLLGGRRTEAFF

j_call: TRBJ2-1
clone_size: .
v_call: TRBV7-8
d_call: .
cdr3_nt: TGTGCCAGCAGGCGACCAGCTGGAGTACCTACTTACAATGAGCAGTTCTTC
cdr3_aa: CASRRPAGVPTYNEQFF

j_call: TRBJ2-1
clone_size: .
v_call: TRBV7-2
d_call: TRBD2
cdr3_nt: TGTGCCAGCAGCTACGGGAGGCACTACAATGAGCAGTTCTTC
cdr3_aa: CASSYGRHYNEQFF

j_call: TRBJ2-3
clone_size: .
v_call: TRBV28
d_call: TRBD2
cdr3_nt: TGTGCCAGCCTCCACACCCTTAGCGGGAGTGGTACAGATACGCAGTATTTT
cdr3_aa: CASLHTLSGSGTDTQYF

j_call: TRBJ1-4
clone_size: .
v_call: TRBV28
d_call: .
cdr3_nt: TGTGCCAGCAATGATGGGGGGATGTATGAAAAACTGTTTTTT
cdr3_aa: CASNDGGMYEKLFF